These T cell receptor beta chains were read from a single sample in a study of blood T cell repertoires in COVID-19. Profiling relied on immunoSEQ multiplex PCR, and the TCRdb table lists in-frame clones only, not all of them. Here the sample spans 120,000 or so clones, about 83% being singletons. The source material was peripheral blood. The source is a woman aged 45 to 65 with acute or convalescent COVID-19. Each CDR3 is given with its conserved first and last residue. The order of the fields is V gene, D gene, J gene, CDR3 protein. A D gene is named only where the DNA matches it firmly.

TRBV6-1	.	TRBJ1-2	CASSEARSRGNYGYTF
TRBV3-1/TRBV3-2	.	TRBJ2-3	CASSREGEDTQYF
TRBV5-1	TRBD1	TRBJ1-2	CASSTGQLYGYTF
TRBV20-1	.	TRBJ1-1	CSASLLNTEAFF
TRBV19	.	TRBJ2-1	CASSPAGVAFEQFF
TRBV18	TRBD1	TRBJ1-2	CASSPLDRADGYTF
TRBV19	.	TRBJ2-1	CASSIGGGRSYNEQFF
TRBV5-1	.	TRBJ1-1	CASSLEPQRSTEAFF
TRBV10-3	TRBD2	TRBJ2-1	CAITSGRNNNEQFF
TRBV5-5	TRBD2	TRBJ2-6	CASSLDVRGAGANVLTF
TRBV7-8	.	TRBJ1-1	CASSSIRLTGLNTEAFF
TRBV27	TRBD1	TRBJ2-7	CASSPGWGQVTYEQYF
TRBV5-4	TRBD1	TRBJ1-2	CASSSGTAYGYTF
TRBV5-1	TRBD2	TRBJ2-3	CASSLGASGATDTQYF
TRBV11-3	TRBD2	TRBJ2-5	CASSPRTSGETQYF
TRBV6-2/TRBV6-3	.	TRBJ1-2	CASSTLDRIYGYTF
TRBV20-1	.	TRBJ1-3	CSASIFQASSGNTIYF
TRBV30	.	TRBJ2-2	CAWSRFANTGELFF
TRBV19	.	TRBJ1-1	CASSPRRGTEAFF
TRBV6-2/TRBV6-3	TRBD1	TRBJ2-7	CASSYGDSSTYEQYF
TRBV9	TRBD1	TRBJ1-2	CASSVGDRINYGYTF
TRBV3-1/TRBV3-2	.	TRBJ1-5	CASSQNAGNQPQHF
TRBV30	.	TRBJ2-7	CAWSVAGEQYF
TRBV5-4	.	TRBJ1-2	CASSLGQPGGYTF
TRBV28	TRBD1	TRBJ1-2	CASSSGQAAHYGYTF
TRBV18	TRBD1	TRBJ2-7	CASSPAAGGSYEQYF
TRBV15	.	TRBJ1-3	CATSLRGSPRDTIYF
TRBV6-6	.	TRBJ2-1	CASSYPYNEQFF
TRBV27	TRBD1	TRBJ1-1	CASSFGQGAGTEAFF
TRBV5-1	.	TRBJ1-4	CASATGSTNEKLFF
TRBV6-5	.	TRBJ1-4	CASSSRTDGEKLFF